These 4 T cell receptor beta chains share one sample of origin, sequenced in a study of blood T cell repertoires in COVID-19. TCRdb's table, derived via immunoSEQ multiplex PCR, lists solely in-frame clones and lacks some. The sample lists roughly 200,000 clones; approximately 90% were seen once. Sequenced material: peripheral blood. The receptors come from a man in his forties or fifties with active or convalescent COVID-19.

The gene calls are TRBV29-1 and TRBJ2-2, with 7 bases identical to TRBD2. Per germline, CDR1 SQVTM and CDR2 ANQGSEA. This CDR3 has 14 amino acids. V lost 5 bases, J lost 5 bases, and 8 bases stayed unmatched. This chain's CDR3 is CSVSREKGTGELFF. Written as DNA, the CDR3 is TGCAGCGTTTCGCGGGAGAAGGGAACCGGGGAGCTGTTTTTT.

V usage is TRBV7-2 and J usage is TRBJ2-7, with TRBD1 matching over 7 bases. Germline trimming cut 5 bases from V and 2 bases from J; bases unmatched to any gene: 3. The germline V gene encodes CDR1 SGHTA and CDR2 FQGNSA. The CDR3 consists of 13 residues. This CDR3 reads CASSLDRAYEQYF. The CDR3 DNA follows: TGTGCCAGCAGCCTAGACAGGGCCTACGAGCAGTACTTC.

This sequence joins TRBV6-5 and TRBJ2-7; 13 bases align to TRBD2. Germline V gene lookup returns CDR1 MNHEY and CDR2 SVGAGI. The J segment lost 6 bases and the V segment lost 5 bases, leaving 4 bases of the junction unmatched. This CDR3 is built from 14 residues. CDR3 sequence: CASSLRLAGGEQYF. The CDR3 nucleotides read TGTGCCAGCAGTCTGCGACTAGCGGGAGGCGAGCAGTACTTC.

This clone was picked up a small number of times. The chain has TRBV19 and TRBJ1-5, with a possible D match to TRBD1 (5 bases). The V end was cut by 10 bases, the J end by 5 bases, with 21 bases between. CDR1 and CDR2 from the germline V gene are LNHDA and SQIVND (reference sequence). CDR3 length: 15 residues. The CDR3 sequence: CATRTGGGIHQPQHF. CDR3 nucleotide sequence: TGTGCCACCAGAACAGGCGGGGGGATTCATCAGCCCCAGCATTTT.